These 8 T cell receptor beta chains came from one sample sequenced in a study of T cell responses to AZD1222 COVID-19 vaccine. Method: immunoSEQ multiplex PCR; TCRdb's copy keeps in-frame clones and lacks some. The sample lists 90,000 to 150,000 clones, about 88% occurring once. Sample: peripheral blood, taken on day 0 of AZD1222 vaccination. The receptors originated from an adult in good health.

This chain uses TRBV11-3 with TRBJ2-1, with 7 bases lining up with TRBD2. The germline V gene has CDR1 SGHNT and CDR2 YENEEA. Unmatched junction bases numbered 16, after V lost 0 bases and J lost 8 bases. The CDR3 is made up of 18 amino acids. CDR3 protein: CASSLDPPGTIALHEQFF. CDR3 in DNA: TGTGCCAGCAGCTTAGATCCCCCCGGGACTATAGCTCTCCATGAGCAGTTCTTC.

The J gene is TRBJ2-5, the V gene TRBV6-6, with D unresolved. The V end was cut by 5 bases, the J end by 3 bases, with 7 bases between. This CDR3 has 12 residues. From germline, CDR1 is MNHNY and CDR2 SVGAGI (reference sequence). This CDR3 reads CASSPPEETQYF. The CDR3 DNA is TGTGCCAGCAGTCCCCCGGAAGAGACCCAGTACTTC.

This rearrangement joins TRBV7-9 to TRBJ1-2; a weak D match, TRBD1 (5 bases). The CDR3 sequence is 14 residues long. Germline CDR1 reads SEHNR; CDR2 reads FQNEAQ (reference sequence). Trimming pared 6 bases from V and 2 bases from J, leaving 13 bases between. The CDR3 nucleotides read TGTGCCAGCAGTCGGGGCGGGGTGAACTATGGCTACACCTTC. Amino acid sequence: CASSRGGVNYGYTF. Combining the CDR3 with reference TRBV7-9 and TRBJ1-2 gives the whole variable domain DTGVSQNPRHKITKRGQNVTFRCDPISEHNRLYWYRQTLGQGPEFLTYFQNEAQLEKSRLLSDRFSAERPKGSFSTLEIQRTEQGDSAMYLCASSRGGVNYGYTFGSGTRLTVV.

This chain connects TRBV7-9 to TRBJ2-2; D may be TRBD2 (6 bases). The CDR3 is 16 amino acids. V shed 4 bases and J shed 1 base, with 13 bases lying between them. CDR1 is SEHNR and CDR2 is FQNEAQ in the germline V gene (reference sequence). CDR3 nucleotides: TGTGCCAGCAGCTCTATCGGAGCGGGGAACACCGGGGAGCTGTTTTTT. Translating it yields CASSSIGAGNTGELFF.

This chain connects TRBV15 to TRBJ2-5; 10 nucleotides match TRBD2. Germline loops: CDR1 LNHNV, CDR2 YYDKDF (reference sequence). The CDR3 is 17 residues long. Unmatched junction bases numbered 13, after V lost 5 bases and J lost 4 bases. The CDR3 DNA sequence: TGTGCCACCAGCTCTAGCGGGGGAGGGATGTTTGCAGAGACCCAGTACTTC. Translated: CATSSSGGGMFAETQYF. Looking up the rest from reference TRBV15 and TRBJ2-5 gives the full variable domain: DAMVIQNPRYQVTQFGKPVTLSCSQTLNHNVMYWYQQKSSQAPKLLFHYYDKDFNNEADTPDNFQSRRPNTSFCFLDIRSPGLGDTAMYLCATSSSGGGMFAETQYFGPGTRLLVL.

Written as DNA, the CDR3 is TGTGCCAGCACCCTCGCTCCAGGGGGCGGGGGGGAGACCCAGTACTTC. It specifies CASTLAPGGGGETQYF. The genes are TRBV3-1 (or the pseudogene TRBV3-2) and TRBJ2-5, with D possibly being TRBD1 or TRBD2 (8 bases each). The CDR3 extends over 16 amino acids. Germline lookup yields CDR1 LGHDT and CDR2 YNNKEL (reference sequence). Trimming removed 7 bases at V and 5 bases at J, with 23 bases between.

The genes are TRBV19 and TRBJ1-1, with D maybe TRBD1 (5 bases). The germline V gene encodes CDR1 LNHDA and CDR2 SQIVND (reference sequence). V was pared by 3 bases and J by 8 bases, with 16 bases between. The length of the CDR3 is 14 residues. In DNA form, the CDR3 reads TGTGCCAGTAGTATCGGTGGGGGTGGGCCGGAAGCTTTCTTT. The encoded protein is CASSIGGGGPEAFF. The full variable domain, its missing parts supplied by reference TRBV19 and TRBJ1-1, is DGGITQSPKYLFRKEGQNVTLSCEQNLNHDAMYWYRQDPGQGLRLIYYSQIVNDFQKGDIAEGYSVSREKKESFPLTVTSAQKNPTAFYLCASSIGGGGPEAFFGQGTRLTVV.

This clone was detected only a few times. The rearrangement uses TRBV3-1 (or the pseudogene TRBV3-2) and TRBJ1-2; the D gene is possibly TRBD1 (6 bases). This CDR3 spans 16 amino acids. Trimming cost V 5 bases and J 3 bases, with 19 bases left between them. Germline values: CDR1 LGHDT, CDR2 YNNKEL (reference sequence). The chain's CDR3 is CASSAIGSQGYYGYTF. Written as DNA, the CDR3 is TGTGCCAGCAGCGCGATCGGGTCGCAGGGGTACTATGGCTACACCTTC.